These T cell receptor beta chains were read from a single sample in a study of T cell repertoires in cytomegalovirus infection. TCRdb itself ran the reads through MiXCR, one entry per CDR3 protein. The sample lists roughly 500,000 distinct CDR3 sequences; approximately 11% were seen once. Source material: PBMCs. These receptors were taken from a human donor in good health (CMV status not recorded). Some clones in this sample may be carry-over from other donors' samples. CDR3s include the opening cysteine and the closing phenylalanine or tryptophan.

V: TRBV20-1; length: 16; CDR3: CSARDGAGGGNQPQHF
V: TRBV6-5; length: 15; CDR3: CASTKSSTGANVLTF
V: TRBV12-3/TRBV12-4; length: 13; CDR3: CASSLAQAGGYTF
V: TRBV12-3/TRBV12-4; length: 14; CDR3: CASRSGVSTDTQYF
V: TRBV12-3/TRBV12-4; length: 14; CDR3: CASSLGLANHEQYF
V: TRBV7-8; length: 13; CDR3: CASSLKVYTEAFF
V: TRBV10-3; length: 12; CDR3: CAIRQDDQPQHF
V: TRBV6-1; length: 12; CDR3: CASSRTEDEQFF
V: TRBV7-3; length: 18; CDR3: CASSLGTSGKVNTGELFF
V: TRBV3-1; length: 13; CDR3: CASSQPGPEKLFF
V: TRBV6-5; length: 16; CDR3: CASSPRTVATNEKLFF
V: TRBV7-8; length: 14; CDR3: CASSSLGGPYEQYF
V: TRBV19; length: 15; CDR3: CASSIARGPYNEQFF
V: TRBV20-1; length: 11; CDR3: CSANLGRGKYF
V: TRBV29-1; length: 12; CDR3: CSVEVGKETQYF
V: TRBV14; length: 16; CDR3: CASSHLAGTPHFEQFF
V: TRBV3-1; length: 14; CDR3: CASSQGQGADEQYF
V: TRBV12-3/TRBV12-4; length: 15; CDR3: CASSPRTGGTGEQYF
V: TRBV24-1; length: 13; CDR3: CATSDSLQETQYF
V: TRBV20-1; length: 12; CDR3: CSANRQSYEQYF
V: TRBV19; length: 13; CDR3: CASNEGVAYEQYF
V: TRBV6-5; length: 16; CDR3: CASSYRQEGMNTEAFF
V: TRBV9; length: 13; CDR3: CATLGQFNEKLFF
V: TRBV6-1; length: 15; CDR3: CASSEERGGVDTQYF
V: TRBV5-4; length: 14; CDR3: CASSRTGYQETQYF
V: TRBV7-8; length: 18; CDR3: CASSFALVESPLSHEQFF
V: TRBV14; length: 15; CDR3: CASSQEGTSAYGYTF
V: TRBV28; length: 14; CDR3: CASLSQQGAEKLFF
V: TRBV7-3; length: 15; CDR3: CASSLGAGGRGEQFF
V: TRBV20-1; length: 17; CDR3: CSARIFGTSGSADTQYF
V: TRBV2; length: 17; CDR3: CASSYRDPSSGANVLTF
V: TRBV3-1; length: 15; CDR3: CASSQGGASSYGYTF
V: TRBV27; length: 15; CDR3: CASSSPRGRTDTQYF
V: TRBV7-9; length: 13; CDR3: CASSWGGSEKLFF
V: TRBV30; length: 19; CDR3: CAWSFSGGLAGSSYNEQFF
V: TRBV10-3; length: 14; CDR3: CAISGTGAGNTIYF
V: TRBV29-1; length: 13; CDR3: CSAEASGTYEQYF